This T cell receptor beta chain was recovered during a study of neurological immune-mediated disorders. Study-wide findings and caveats: The absence of any CDR3 amino acid sequence shared by expanded clones across subjects suggests that repertoires were private in all groups. HTLV-1-associated myelopathy displayed the greatest TCR clonal expansion, and multiple sclerosis exhibited the smallest, lower than that of healthy controls.

The CDR3 covers 15 residues. Germline CDR1 and CDR2: LNHNV and YYDKDF (reference sequence). Trimming removed 1 base at V and 1 base at J, with 7 bases between. As for time point: longitudinal time-point 2. A 10-nucleotide random UMI tagged transcripts in template-switch 5'RACE cDNA synthesis. Over 200 million TCR-beta sequences (from 15-18 subjects) were yielded by each sequencing run. In TCRdb, the 5' RACE reads were re-called with MiXCR into one record per CDR3 protein. The table lists 70,000 to 95,000 distinct CDR3 sequences, roughly 13% of them singletons. This clonotype was detected ten times or more. What it binds is unknown.

The source of this sequence is a female donor with HTLV-1-associated myelopathy (HAM/TSP). The chain recombines TRBV15 with TRBJ1-4; D gene uncertain. The sample consisted of PBMCs. Here the CDR3 DNA reads TGTGCCACCAGCAGAGCGGGTTTAACTAATGAAAAACTGTTTTTT. This sequence encodes CATSRAGLTNEKLFF.